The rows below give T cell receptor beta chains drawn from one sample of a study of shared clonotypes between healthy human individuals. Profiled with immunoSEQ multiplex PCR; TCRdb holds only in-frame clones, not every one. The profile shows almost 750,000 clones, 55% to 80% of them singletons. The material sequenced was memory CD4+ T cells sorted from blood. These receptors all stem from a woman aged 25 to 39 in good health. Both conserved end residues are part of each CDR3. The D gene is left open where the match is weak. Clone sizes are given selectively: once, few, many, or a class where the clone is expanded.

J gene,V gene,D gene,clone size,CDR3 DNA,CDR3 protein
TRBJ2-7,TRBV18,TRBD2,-,TGTGCCAGCTCACCAAGGACTAGCGATGAGCAGTACTTC,CASSPRTSDEQYF
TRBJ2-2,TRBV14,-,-,TGTGCCAGCAGCCCACGGACGGGGCAGACCAGAGCGCCCGGGGAGCTGTTTTTT,CASSPRTGQTRAPGELFF
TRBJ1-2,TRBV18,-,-,TGTGCCAGCTCACCCGGCGGTACCTATGGCTACACCTTC,CASSPGGTYGYTF
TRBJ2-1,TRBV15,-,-,TGTGCCACCAGCCCCCCCCGGGCTAGCTCCAACAATGAGCAGTTCTTC,CATSPPRASSNNEQFF
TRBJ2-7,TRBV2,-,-,TGTGCCAGCAAGTACAGGGTACCCCGCGAGCAGTACTTC,CASKYRVPREQYF
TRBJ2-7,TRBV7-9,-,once,TGTGCCAGCAGCTTAGTTCGGGGAGCCTTGGGCGAGCAGTACTTC,CASSLVRGALGEQYF
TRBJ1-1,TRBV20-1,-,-,TGCAGTGCGTGGGGGGACCCTGAAGCTTTCTTT,CSAWGDPEAFF
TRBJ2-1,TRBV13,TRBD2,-,TGTGCCAGCAGCTCGCCAGTCGCGGGAGGAGGGGATGAGCAGTTCTTC,CASSSPVAGGGDEQFF
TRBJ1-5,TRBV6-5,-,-,TGTGCCAGCAGGAAACAGGGTGGGCTTCAGCCCCAGCATTTT,CASRKQGGLQPQHF
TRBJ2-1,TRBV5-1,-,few,TGCGCCAGCAGTTACGAGGCCCGGTCAGACAGTGAGCAGTTCTTC,CASSYEARSDSEQFF
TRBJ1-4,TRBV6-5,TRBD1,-,TGTGCCAGCAGCGGACAGGGGGCTCGTGAAAAACTGTTTTTT,CASSGQGAREKLFF